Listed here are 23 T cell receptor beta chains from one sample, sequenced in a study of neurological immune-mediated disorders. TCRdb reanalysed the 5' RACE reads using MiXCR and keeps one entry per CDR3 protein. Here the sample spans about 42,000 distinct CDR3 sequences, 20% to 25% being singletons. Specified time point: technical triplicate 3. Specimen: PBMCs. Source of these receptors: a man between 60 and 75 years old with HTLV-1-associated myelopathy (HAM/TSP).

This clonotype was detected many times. The CDR3 sequence is CASSQVHTGARLNYGYTF. The CDR3 region has the DNA TGTGCCAGCAGCCAAGTACACACAGGGGCCCGCCTTAACTATGGCTACACCTTC. This chain connects TRBV3-1 to TRBJ1-2, with 7 bases lining up with TRBD1. Germline V CDR1 and CDR2: LGHDT, YNNKEL (reference sequence). The ends lost 1 base at V and 1 base at J; junction bases unmatched: 12. CDR3 length equals 18 residues. Supplemented by reference TRBV3-1 and TRBJ1-2, the full variable domain reads DTAVSQTPKYLVTQMGNDKSIKCEQNLGHDTMYWYKQDSKKFLKIMFSYNNKELIINETVPNRFSPKSPDKAHLNLHINSLELGDSAVYFCASSQVHTGARLNYGYTFGSGTRLTVV.

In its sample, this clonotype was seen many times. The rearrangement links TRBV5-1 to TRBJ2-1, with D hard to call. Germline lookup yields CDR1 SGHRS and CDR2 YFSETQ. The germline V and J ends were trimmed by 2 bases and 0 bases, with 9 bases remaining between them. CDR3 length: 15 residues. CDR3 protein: CASSLTRSSYNEQFF. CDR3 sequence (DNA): TGCGCCAGCAGCTTAACAAGGAGCTCCTACAATGAGCAGTTCTTC.

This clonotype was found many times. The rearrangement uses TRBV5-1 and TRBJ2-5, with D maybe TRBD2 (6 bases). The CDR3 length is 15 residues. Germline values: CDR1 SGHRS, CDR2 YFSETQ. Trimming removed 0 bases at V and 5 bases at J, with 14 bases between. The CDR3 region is CASSLELGRMETQYF. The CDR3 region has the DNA TGCGCCAGCAGCTTGGAGTTAGGGAGGATGGAGACCCAGTACTTC.

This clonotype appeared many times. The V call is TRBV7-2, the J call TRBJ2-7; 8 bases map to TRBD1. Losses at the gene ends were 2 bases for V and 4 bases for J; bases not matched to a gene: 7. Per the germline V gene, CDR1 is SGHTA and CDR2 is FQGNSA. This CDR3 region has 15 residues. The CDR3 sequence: CASSLLPGGAYEQYF. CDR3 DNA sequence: TGTGCCAGCAGCTTACTCCCAGGGGGCGCGTACGAGCAGTACTTC.

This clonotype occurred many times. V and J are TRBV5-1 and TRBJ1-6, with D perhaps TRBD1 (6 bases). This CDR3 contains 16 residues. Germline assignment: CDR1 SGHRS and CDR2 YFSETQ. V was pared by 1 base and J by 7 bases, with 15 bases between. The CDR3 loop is CASSLTPGQRNSPLHF. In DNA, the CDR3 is TGCGCCAGCAGCTTGACTCCCGGACAGAGAAATTCACCCCTCCACTTT.

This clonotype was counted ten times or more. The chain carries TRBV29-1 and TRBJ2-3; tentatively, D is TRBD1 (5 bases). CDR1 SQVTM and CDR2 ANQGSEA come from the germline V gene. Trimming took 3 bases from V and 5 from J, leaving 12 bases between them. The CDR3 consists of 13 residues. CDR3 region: CSVDLGDEDTQYF. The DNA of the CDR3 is TGCAGCGTTGATCTAGGGGATGAAGATACGCAGTATTTT.

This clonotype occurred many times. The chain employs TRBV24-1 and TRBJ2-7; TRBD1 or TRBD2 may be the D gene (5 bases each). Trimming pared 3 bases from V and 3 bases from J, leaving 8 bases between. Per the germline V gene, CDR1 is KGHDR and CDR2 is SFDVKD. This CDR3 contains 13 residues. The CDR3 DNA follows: TGTGCCACCAGTGATGGGGGTGGCTACGAGCAGTACTTC. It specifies CATSDGGGYEQYF.

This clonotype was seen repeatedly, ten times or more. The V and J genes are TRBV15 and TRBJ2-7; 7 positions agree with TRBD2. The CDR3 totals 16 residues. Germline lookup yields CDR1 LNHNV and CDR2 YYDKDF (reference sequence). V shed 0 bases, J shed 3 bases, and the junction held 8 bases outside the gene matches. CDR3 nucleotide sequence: TGTGCCACCAGCAGAGATCGGGGGGTCATGGGCTACGAGCAGTACTTC. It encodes CATSRDRGVMGYEQYF.

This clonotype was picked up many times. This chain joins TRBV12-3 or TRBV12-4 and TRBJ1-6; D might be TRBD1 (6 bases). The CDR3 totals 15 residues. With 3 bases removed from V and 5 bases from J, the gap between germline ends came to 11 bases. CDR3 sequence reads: CASSLGGVHNSPLHF. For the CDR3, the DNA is TGTGCCAGCAGTTTGGGGGGCGTCCATAATTCACCCCTCCACTTT.

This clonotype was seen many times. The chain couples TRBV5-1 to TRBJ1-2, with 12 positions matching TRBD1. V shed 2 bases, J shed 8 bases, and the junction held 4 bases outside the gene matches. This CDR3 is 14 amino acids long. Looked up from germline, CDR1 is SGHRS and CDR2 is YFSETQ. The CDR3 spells CASSLSGTGGGYTF. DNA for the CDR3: TGCGCCAGCAGCTTATCCGGGACAGGGGGCGGCTACACCTTC.

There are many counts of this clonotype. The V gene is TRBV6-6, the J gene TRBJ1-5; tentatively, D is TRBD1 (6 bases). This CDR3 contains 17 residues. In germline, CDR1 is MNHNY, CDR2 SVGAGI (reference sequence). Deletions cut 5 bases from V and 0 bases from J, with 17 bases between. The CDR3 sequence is CASSRMGAFYSNQPQHF. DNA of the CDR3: TGTGCCAGCAGTCGCATGGGGGCTTTTTATAGCAATCAGCCCCAGCATTTT.

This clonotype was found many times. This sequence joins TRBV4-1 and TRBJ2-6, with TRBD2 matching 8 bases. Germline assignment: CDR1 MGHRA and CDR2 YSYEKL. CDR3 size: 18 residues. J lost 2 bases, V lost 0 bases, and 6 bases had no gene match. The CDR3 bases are TGCGCCAGCAGCCAAGATCTAGCGGGCCCTCCTGGGGCCAACGTCCTGACTTTC. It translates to CASSQDLAGPPGANVLTF.

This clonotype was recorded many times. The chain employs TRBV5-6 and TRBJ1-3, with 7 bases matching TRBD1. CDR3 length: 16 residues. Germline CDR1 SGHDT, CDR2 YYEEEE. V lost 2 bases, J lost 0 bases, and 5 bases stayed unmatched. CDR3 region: CASSFRGLISGNTIYF. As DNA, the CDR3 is TGTGCCAGCAGCTTTAGGGGGCTAATCTCTGGAAACACCATATATTTT. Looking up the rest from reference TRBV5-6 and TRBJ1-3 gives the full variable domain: DAGVTQSPTHLIKTRGQQVTLRCSPKSGHDTVSWYQQALGQGPQFIFQYYEEEERQRGNFPDRFSGHQFPNYSSELNVNALLLGDSALYLCASSFRGLISGNTIYFGEGSWLTVV.

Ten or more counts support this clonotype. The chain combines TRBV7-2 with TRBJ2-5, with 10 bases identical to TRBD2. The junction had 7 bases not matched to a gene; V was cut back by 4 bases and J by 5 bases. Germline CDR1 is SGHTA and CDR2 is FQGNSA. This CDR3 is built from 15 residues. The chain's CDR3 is CASSSAGLAYETQYF. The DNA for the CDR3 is TGTGCCAGCAGCTCAGCGGGACTAGCGTATGAGACCCAGTACTTC.

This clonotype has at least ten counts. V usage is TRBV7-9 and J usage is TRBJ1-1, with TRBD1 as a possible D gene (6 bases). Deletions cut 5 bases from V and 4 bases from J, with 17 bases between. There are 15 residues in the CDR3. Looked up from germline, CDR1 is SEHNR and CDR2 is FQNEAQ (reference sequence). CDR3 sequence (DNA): TGTGCCAGCAGCCGGTACGGACAGTTGGGCACTGAAGCTTTCTTT. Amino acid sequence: CASSRYGQLGTEAFF.

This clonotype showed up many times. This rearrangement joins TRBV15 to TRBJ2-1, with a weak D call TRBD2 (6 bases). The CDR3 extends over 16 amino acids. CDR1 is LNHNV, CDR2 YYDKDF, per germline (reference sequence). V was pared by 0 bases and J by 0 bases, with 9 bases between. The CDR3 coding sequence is TGTGCCACCAGCAGAGATCTCGGGGGCTCCTACAATGAGCAGTTCTTC. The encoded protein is CATSRDLGGSYNEQFF.

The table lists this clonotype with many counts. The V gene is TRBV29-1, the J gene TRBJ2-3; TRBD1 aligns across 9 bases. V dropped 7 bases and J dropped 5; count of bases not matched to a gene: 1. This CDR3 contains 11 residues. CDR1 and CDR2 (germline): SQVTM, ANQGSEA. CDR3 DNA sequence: TGCAGCGCGGACAGGGGAGATACGCAGTATTTT. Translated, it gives CSADRGDTQYF.

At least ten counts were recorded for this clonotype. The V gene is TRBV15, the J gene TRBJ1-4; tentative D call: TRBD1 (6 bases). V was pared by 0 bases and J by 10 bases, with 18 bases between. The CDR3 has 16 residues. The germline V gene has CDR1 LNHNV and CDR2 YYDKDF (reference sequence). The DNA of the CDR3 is TGTGCCACCAGCAGAGATCAGGGGCTTCCTGGTGGAAAACTGTTTTTT. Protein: CATSRDQGLPGGKLFF.

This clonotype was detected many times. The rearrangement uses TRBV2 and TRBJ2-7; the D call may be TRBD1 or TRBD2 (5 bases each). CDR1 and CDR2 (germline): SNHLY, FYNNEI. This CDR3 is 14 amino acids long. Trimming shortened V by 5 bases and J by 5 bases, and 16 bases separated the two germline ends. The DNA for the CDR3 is TGTGCCAGCAGTCGACCCCGGGACGGACACGAGCAGTACTTC. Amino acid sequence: CASSRPRDGHEQYF.

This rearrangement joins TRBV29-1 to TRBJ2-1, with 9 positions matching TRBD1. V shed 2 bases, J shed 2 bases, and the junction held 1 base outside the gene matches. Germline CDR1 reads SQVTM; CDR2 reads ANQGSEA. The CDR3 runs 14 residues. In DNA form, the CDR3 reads TGCAGCGTTGAAAGGACAGGGGCCTACAATGAGCAGTTCTTC. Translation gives CSVERTGAYNEQFF.

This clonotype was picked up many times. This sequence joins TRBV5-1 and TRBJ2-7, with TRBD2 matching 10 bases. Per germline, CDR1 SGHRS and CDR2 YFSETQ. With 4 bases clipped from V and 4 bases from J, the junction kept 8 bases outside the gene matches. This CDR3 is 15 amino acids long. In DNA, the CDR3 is TGCGCCAGCAGCCCTGGGGGGACTAGCGTTTACGAGCAGTACTTC. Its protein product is CASSPGGTSVYEQYF.

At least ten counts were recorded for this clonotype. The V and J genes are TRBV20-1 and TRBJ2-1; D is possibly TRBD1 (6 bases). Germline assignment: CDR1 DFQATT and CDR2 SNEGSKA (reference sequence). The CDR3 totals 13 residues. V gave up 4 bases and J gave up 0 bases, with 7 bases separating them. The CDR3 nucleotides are TGCAGTGCTATCAGGGGCTCCTACAATGAGCAGTTCTTC. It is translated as CSAIRGSYNEQFF.

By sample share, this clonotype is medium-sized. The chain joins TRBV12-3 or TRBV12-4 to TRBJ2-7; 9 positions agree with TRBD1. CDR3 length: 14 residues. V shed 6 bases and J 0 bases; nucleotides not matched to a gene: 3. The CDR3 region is CASSRDRVSYEQYF. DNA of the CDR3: TGTGCCAGCAGCCGGGACAGGGTCTCCTACGAGCAGTACTTC.